The clone carrying this T cell receptor beta chain has a handful of counts. These data belong to a study of Ad26.COV2.S vaccination and SARS-CoV-2 variants. Treatment: roughly 18 received Ad26.COV2.S at low or high dose, single or two shots; roughly five received placebo; per-sample allocation not given. Sampling occurred on day 63 after the first vaccine or placebo injection. Some clones are missing from TCRdb's copy, which holds only in-frame ones; the method was immunoSEQ multiplex PCR. The sample shows hundreds of thousands of clones, about 89% of them seen only once. This CDR3 region has 14 residues. The V gene lost 4 bases and the J gene lost 4 bases, with 13 bases spanning the gap. Germline loops: CDR1 SGHAT, CDR2 FQNNGV.

The chain uses TRBV11-2 and TRBJ1-2, with D perhaps TRBD1 (5 bases). This TCR was recovered from a person between 18 and 65 years old who received the Ad26.COV2.S COVID-19 vaccine or a placebo. The sample consisted of peripheral blood, taken in a trial of Ad26.COV2.S vaccine versus placebo. The CDR3, as DNA: TGTGCCAGCAGCTATACGGGGGAGCCCTATGGCTACACCTTC. Residues: CASSYTGEPYGYTF. The full variable domain, its missing parts supplied by reference TRBV11-2 and TRBJ1-2, is EAGVAQSPRYKIIEKRQSVAFWCNPISGHATLYWYQQILGQGPKLLIQFQNNGVVDDSQLPKDRFSAERLKGVDSTLKIQPAKLEDSAVYLCASSYTGEPYGYTFGSGTRLTVV.